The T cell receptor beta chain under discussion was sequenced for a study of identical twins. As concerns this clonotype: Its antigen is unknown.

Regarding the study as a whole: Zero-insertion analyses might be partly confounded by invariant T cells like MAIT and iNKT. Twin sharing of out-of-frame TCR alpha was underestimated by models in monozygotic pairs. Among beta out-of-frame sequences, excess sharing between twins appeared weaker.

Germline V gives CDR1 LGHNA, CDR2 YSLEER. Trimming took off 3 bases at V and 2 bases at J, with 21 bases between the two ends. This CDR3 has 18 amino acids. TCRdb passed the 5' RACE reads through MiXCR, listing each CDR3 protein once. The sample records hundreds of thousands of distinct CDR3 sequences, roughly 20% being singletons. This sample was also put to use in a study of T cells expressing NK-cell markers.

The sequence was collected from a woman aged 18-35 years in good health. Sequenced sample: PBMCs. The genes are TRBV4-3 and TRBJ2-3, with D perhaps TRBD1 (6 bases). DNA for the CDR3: TGCGCCAGCAGCCATTTTCTCATTGCGGACAGCAACACAGATACGCAGTATTTT. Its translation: CASSHFLIADSNTDTQYF.